This T cell receptor beta chain originates from a study of identical twins. With 7 bases removed from V and 5 bases from J, the gap between germline ends came to 8 bases. CDR3 length: 12 residues. CDR1 is ENHRY, CDR2 SYGVKD, per germline. Comments on this clonotype: The antigen is unknown.

Study results and caveats: The more abundant beta clonotypes in cord blood had fewer insertions, and memory repertoires did not show this. The study found that models underestimated out-of-frame TCR alpha sharing in monozygotic twins.

Each cDNA held unique molecular identifiers, and template switching gave it a universal primer site. TCRdb fed the 5' RACE reads into MiXCR, producing one record per CDR3 protein. Altogether around 1.7 million distinct CDR3 sequences are present, under 35% being singletons, with the ten largest covering approximately 0.29%. Every donor was a healthy Caucasian. The receptor was derived from a newborn girl in good health. Sequencing input: cord blood. V is TRBV10-3 and J is TRBJ2-2, with D possibly TRBD2 on 6 matching bases. The CDR3 DNA reads as TGTGCCATCAAAGGAGGGACCGGGGAGCTGTTTTTT. Its translation: CAIKGGTGELFF.